This T cell receptor beta chain was retrieved from a study of blood T cell repertoires in COVID-19 (dated by TCRdb to about 2020). In the study overall: Samples covering the acute and convalescent phases of COVID-19 were provided by collaborators in the United States, Italy and Spain. The prospective study material was composed of cDNA or gDNA derived from T cells, B-cell-depleted T cells, or PBMCs. Deeply sampled blood TCRbeta repertoires from subjects exposed to, actively infected with, or recovered from COVID-19 were included in the dataset. The repertoires were released in a freely available public database meant as a resource for research on the immune response to SARS-CoV-2. Samples came from the ongoing ImmuneRACE study (first 160 participants) plus 1,254 subjects from 6 global collaborators. Nearly every sample came with metadata listing a de-identified subject ID, COVID-19 status, age in years and sex. Where available, HLA class I and class II types were obtained from metadata supplied by the sample provider rather than from assay-based typing.

In regard to this clone: Its binding antigen is unknown. Base quality data are lacking; no much larger clone is found one base away.

Each collaborating institution followed its own protocols to collect whole blood in K2EDTA tubes. Collaborator samples were shipped for TCRbeta analysis as frozen whole blood, isolated PBMCs, or DNA extracted from either sample type. Study-wide findings and limitations: The quantity of clinical and demographic metadata differed by source and by participant and was supplied without curation.

TCRbeta CDR3 regions were amplified from genomic DNA using the immunoSEQ Assay, a bias-controlled multiplex PCR. The original pipeline was this. Within the assay, amplification of reference gene primers was used to estimate how many nucleated cells each sample contained. To quantify the absolute abundance of each unique TCRbeta CDR3 rearrangement, sequence reads were collapsed and filtered. For each sample, productive Simpson clonality was calculated as the square root of Simpson's diversity index across productive rearrangements. Held by TCRdb, this immuneACCESS table contains in-frame sequences only and omits some clones. Under half of the omission traces to an unresolved V gene where checked; the cause of the rest is unknown. V and J calls plus clone size are reproduced from that table; the DNA served to infer D and trimming. Here the sample has 100,000 to 120,000 clones; about 75% occur a single time. 15% to 20% of the sample goes to the ten largest clones.

The germline V gene gives CDR1 as SNHLY and CDR2 as FYNNEI. The CDR3 holds 16 amino acids from the cysteine to the phenylalanine. The CDR3 DNA has 48 bases and is translated from base 1. Germline trimming: 9 bases from V, 2 bases from J; junction bases outside gene matches: 13. This sequence uses TRBV2 and TRBJ2-7; 10 junctional bases match TRBD1. This clonotype was obtained from a woman aged 80 or older with active or convalescent COVID-19. Input material: peripheral blood. The CDR3 corresponds to CASKLYPGQGTYEQYF. Read as DNA, the sequence is TGTGCCAGTAAACTTTATCCGGGACAGGGGACCTACGAGCAGTACTTC.